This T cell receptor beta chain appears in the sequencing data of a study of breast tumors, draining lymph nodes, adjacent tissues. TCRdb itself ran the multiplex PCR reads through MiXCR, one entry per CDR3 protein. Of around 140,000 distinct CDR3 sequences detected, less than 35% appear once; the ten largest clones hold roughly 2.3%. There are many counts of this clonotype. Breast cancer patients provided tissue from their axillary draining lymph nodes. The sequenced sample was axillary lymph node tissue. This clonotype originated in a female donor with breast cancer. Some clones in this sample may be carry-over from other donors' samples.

This chain's CDR3 is CASSLGSRYYGYTF. CDR3 DNA sequence: TGTGCCAGCAGCTTGGGGTCAAGATACTATGGCTACACCTTC. The chain has TRBV5-5 and TRBJ1-2; D not resolved. Germline CDR1 reads SGHKS; CDR2 reads YYEKEE (reference sequence). Trimming cost V 0 bases and J 3 bases, with 9 bases left between them. The CDR3 runs to 14 residues.